This record looks at one T cell receptor (beta chain) sequence and its context. Looked up from germline, CDR1 is SGHDT and CDR2 is YYEEEE. The V end lost 2 bases, the J end lost 2 bases, and 5 bases lay between the germline ends. The CDR3 has 13 residues. This sample stems from a study of T cell changes during pregnancy in multiple sclerosis. The table came from immunoSEQ multiplex PCR; TCRdb's copy has only in-frame clones and leaves some out. The table records about 71,000 clones, roughly nine tenths of them present only once. The V and J genes are TRBV5-6 and TRBJ2-1; D remains ambiguous. The sequence derives from a female donor with multiple sclerosis, enrolled in a pregnancy study. Sequencing was performed on CD8+ T cells from peripheral blood mononuclear cells, taken before pregnancy. The DNA of the CDR3 is TGTGCCAGCAGCTTATCCGCCTACAATGAGCAGTTCTTC. It is translated as CASSLSAYNEQFF.